Each of the 6 T cell receptor beta chains below was sequenced from the same sample in a study of cytomegalovirus exposure and HLA in healthy donors. Amplification used 60 Vbeta primers and 13 Jbeta primers. TCRdb keeps only in-frame clones here, not all; method: immunoSEQ multiplex PCR. Of about 120,000 clones listed, 82% are singletons. Sequenced sample: PBMCs. The receptors originated from a woman under 30 in good health and CMV-seronegative.

The V gene is TRBV5-8, the J gene TRBJ1-2; 8 bases fit TRBD1. The trim removed 0 bases at V and 5 bases at J, leaving 3 bases unmatched. The germline V gene has CDR1 SGHTS and CDR2 YDEGEE. The CDR3 is 14 residues long. In DNA, the CDR3 is TGTGCCAGCAGCTTGGGACAGGGGATATATGGCTACACCTTC. Protein sequence: CASSLGQGIYGYTF. The variable domain in full, completed from reference TRBV5-8 and TRBJ1-2, reads EAGVTQSPTHLIKTRGQQATLRCSPISGHTSVYWYQQALGLGLQFLLWYDEGEERNRGNFPPRFSGRQFPNYSSELNVNALELEDSALYLCASSLGQGIYGYTFGSGTRLTVV.

The V gene is TRBV5-1, the J gene TRBJ2-3, with 11 bases matching TRBD2. V gave up 1 base and J gave up 2 bases; unmatched junction bases: 3. CDR1 is SGHRS, CDR2 YFSETQ, per germline. The CDR3 length is 16 residues. Written as DNA, the CDR3 is TGCGCCAGCAGCTTGACTAGCGGGGGAATCACAGATACGCAGTATTTT. It codes for CASSLTSGGITDTQYF. The entire variable domain, with the rest obtained from reference TRBV5-1 and TRBJ2-3, is as follows: KAGVTQTPRYLIKTRGQQVTLSCSPISGHRSVSWYQQTPGQGLQFLFEYFSETQRNKGNFPGRFSGRQFSNSRSEMNVSTLELGDSALYLCASSLTSGGITDTQYFGPGTRLTVL.

By proportion, this clone is medium-sized. The J gene is TRBJ1-5, the V gene TRBV2; 9 nucleotides align to TRBD1. Germline assignment: CDR1 SNHLY and CDR2 FYNNEI. V dropped 5 bases and J dropped 7; count of bases not matched to a gene: 9. The CDR3 runs 15 residues. CDR3 residues: CASSSGTGFGQPQHF. The CDR3, as DNA: TGTGCCAGCAGTTCCGGGACAGGGTTCGGCCAGCCCCAGCATTTT.

The sample holds a few counts of this clone. The chain employs TRBV19 and TRBJ1-1; no reliable D call. The germline V gene has CDR1 LNHDA and CDR2 SQIVND (reference sequence). The CDR3 totals 13 residues. V lost 4 bases and J 0 bases, leaving 6 bases between the germline ends. Here the CDR3 reads CASSKTVNTEAFF. In DNA, the CDR3 is TGTGCCAGTAGTAAGACTGTGAACACTGAAGCTTTCTTT.

CDR3 coding DNA: TGTGCCAGCTCACCGGGACAGGGAAGAGATGAGAACACCATATATTTT. As protein: CASSPGQGRDENTIYF. The rearrangement uses TRBV18 and TRBJ1-3; the match to TRBD1 covers 9 bases. Trimming at V came to 3 bases and at J to 7 bases, leaving 10 bases not matched to a gene. This CDR3 is built from 16 residues. The germline gives CDR1 KGHSH, CDR2 LQKENI.

The chain uses TRBV11-2 and TRBJ2-7, with TRBD2 identical over 11 bases. V dropped 4 bases and J dropped 3; count of bases not matched to a gene: 5. The CDR3 spans 15 residues. Germline CDR1 SGHAT, CDR2 FQNNGV. The CDR3 DNA sequence: TGTGCCAGCAGCTCACTGACTAGCGGGATCTACGAGCAGTACTTC. Its translation: CASSSLTSGIYEQYF.